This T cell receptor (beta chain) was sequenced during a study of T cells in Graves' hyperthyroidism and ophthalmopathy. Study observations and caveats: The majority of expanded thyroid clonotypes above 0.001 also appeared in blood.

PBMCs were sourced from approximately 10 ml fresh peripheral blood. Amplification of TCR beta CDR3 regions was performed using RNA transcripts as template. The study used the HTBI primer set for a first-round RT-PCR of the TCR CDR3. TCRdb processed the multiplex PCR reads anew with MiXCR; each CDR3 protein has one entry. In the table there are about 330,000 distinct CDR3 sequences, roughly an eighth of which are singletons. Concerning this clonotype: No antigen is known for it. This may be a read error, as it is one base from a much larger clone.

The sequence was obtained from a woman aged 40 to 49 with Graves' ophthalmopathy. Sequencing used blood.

The DNA of the CDR3 is TGTGCCAGCAGAGGGAGCGGGCACTACGAGCAGTACTTC. It yields the protein CASRGSGHYEQYF. The chain has TRBV27 and TRBJ2-7, with D possibly matching TRBD2 (6 bases). The CDR3 is 13 residues long. With 6 bases removed from V and 3 bases from J, the gap between germline ends came to 12 bases. Per the germline V gene, CDR1 is MNHEY and CDR2 is SMNVEV (reference sequence).